The 29 T cell receptor beta chains listed next were all sequenced from one sample in a study of PD-1 blockade in classical Hodgkin lymphoma. After autologous stem cell transplantation all patients relapsed, and prior brentuximab vedotin exposure differed between cohorts. Profiled with immunoSEQ multiplex PCR; TCRdb holds only in-frame clones, not every one. Of 45,000 or so clones listed, more than 70% are singletons. Here the sequenced sample was peripheral blood mononuclear cells (PBMCs), taken at baseline. These receptors originate from a human donor with classical Hodgkin lymphoma.

This clone appeared a single time. The chain combines TRBV7-2 with TRBJ1-5, with 12 bases identical to TRBD1. The germline V gene has CDR1 SGHTA and CDR2 FQGNSA. Trimming removed 1 base from V and 2 bases from J; junction bases left unmatched: 6. This CDR3 has 18 amino acids. The CDR3 bases are TGTGCCAGCAGCTTAGTAGGGACAGGGGGCATGGGCAATCAGCCCCAGCATTTT. Its translation is CASSLVGTGGMGNQPQHF. The full variable domain, its missing parts supplied by reference TRBV7-2 and TRBJ1-5, is GAGVSQSPSNKVTEKGKDVELRCDPISGHTALYWYRQSLGQGLEFLIYFQGNSAPDKSGLPSDRFSAERTGGSVSTLTIQRTQQEDSAVYLCASSLVGTGGMGNQPQHFGDGTRLSIL.

This chain uses TRBV6-5 with TRBJ2-7; TRBD1 or TRBD2 may be the D gene (6 bases each). CDR1 and CDR2 from the germline V gene are MNHEY and SVGAGI. This CDR3 contains 14 residues. V lost 6 bases and J lost 3, with 15 bases in between. The CDR3 here is CASRRGGLNYEQYF. CDR3 DNA: TGTGCCAGCAGGAGAGGGGGGCTAAACTACGAGCAGTACTTC.

The gene calls are TRBV5-4 and TRBJ2-7; D might be TRBD1 or TRBD2, each matching 6 bases. Germline values: CDR1 SGHNT, CDR2 YYREEE (reference sequence). With 5 bases removed from V and 7 bases from J, the gap between germline ends came to 16 bases. CDR3 length: 13 residues. CDR3 in amino acids: CASSWGAGVEQYF. CDR3 sequence (DNA): TGTGCCAGCAGTTGGGGGGCAGGGGTAGAGCAGTACTTC.

The chain recombines TRBV28 with TRBJ1-6; D uncertain. Germline assignment: CDR1 MDHEN and CDR2 SYDVKM. V lost 7 bases and J lost 9, with 16 bases in between. The length of the CDR3 is 14 residues. CDR3 coding DNA: TGTGCCAGCACCTCAGGCATAAGGAGTTCACCCCTCCACTTT. It translates to CASTSGIRSSPLHF.

The chain has TRBV6-4 and TRBJ2-1, with D possibly matching TRBD1 (6 bases). Trimming took off 0 bases at V and 6 bases at J, with 12 bases between the two ends. The CDR3 spans 15 residues. Germline values: CDR1 MRHNA, CDR2 SNTAGT. The CDR3 sequence: CASSDSKGGSNEQFF. The CDR3 coding sequence is TGTGCCAGCAGTGACTCGAAAGGGGGTTCCAATGAGCAGTTCTTC.

The CDR3 DNA follows: TGTGCCAGCAGCCAAAACCCTTTGGGGCGGGACGAAACCCTAGCCAAAAACATTCAGTACTTC. Translating it yields CASSQNPLGRDETLAKNIQYF. The V gene is TRBV4-2, the J gene TRBJ2-4, with D possibly TRBD2 on 6 matching bases. V was pared by 2 bases and J by 0 bases, with 26 bases between. Germline assignment: CDR1 LGHNA and CDR2 YNFKEQ. The CDR3 covers 21 residues.

This chain connects TRBV6-1 to TRBJ1-5; D uncertain. Trimming shortened V by 1 base and J by 3 bases, and 10 bases separated the two germline ends. The CDR3 consists of 15 residues. Germline-derived CDR1 and CDR2 are MNHNS and SASEGT. This CDR3 is CASSEVGGYNQPQHF. The CDR3 bases are TGTGCCAGCAGTGAAGTTGGAGGTTACAATCAGCCCCAGCATTTT.

J is TRBJ1-1 and V is TRBV6-1, with D hard to call. V lost 11 bases to trimming and J lost 4 bases, with 14 bases between them. The V gene's germline CDR1 is MNHNS and CDR2 SASEGT. The CDR3 loop spans 12 amino acids. This CDR3 reads CAHNAGGTEAFF. As DNA, the CDR3 is TGTGCCCACAATGCTGGAGGCACTGAAGCTTTCTTT.

The rearrangement joins TRBV7-8 to TRBJ2-1, with TRBD2 matching over 7 bases. This CDR3 is 14 amino acids long. Germline lookup yields CDR1 SGHVS and CDR2 FQNEAQ. Germline trimming cut 1 base from V and 9 bases from J; bases unmatched to any gene: 6. CDR3 in amino acids: CASSLVTSSGEQFF. As DNA, the CDR3 is TGTGCCAGCAGCTTAGTGACTAGCTCGGGTGAGCAGTTCTTC. The whole variable domain, remainder taken from reference TRBV7-8 and TRBJ2-1, is GAGVSQSPRYKVAKRGQDVALRCDPISGHVSLFWYQQALGQGPEFLTYFQNEAQLDKSGLPSDRFFAERPEGSVSTLKIQRTQQEDSAVYLCASSLVTSSGEQFFGPGTRLTVL.

The J gene is TRBJ1-2, the V gene TRBV29-1; D ambiguous. Germline V gives CDR1 SQVTM, CDR2 ANQGSEA. The CDR3 is made up of 11 amino acids. Between the trimmed V and J ends, which lost 2 bases and 7 bases, there was a span of 8 bases. The CDR3 region has the DNA TGCAGCGTTGAAAATTCGAGTGGCTACACCTTC. Protein product: CSVENSSGYTF. The full variable domain, completed using reference TRBV29-1 and TRBJ1-2, is SAVISQKPSRDICQRGTSLTIQCQVDSQVTMMFWYRQQPGQSLTLIATANQGSEATYESGFVIDKFPISRPNLTFSTLTVSNMSPEDSSIYLCSVENSSGYTFGSGTRLTVV.

This clone occurred once. The CDR3: CASSEVGMTYEQYF. For the CDR3, the DNA is TGCGCCAGCAGTGAGGTAGGGATGACCTACGAGCAGTACTTC. The V gene is TRBV10-2, the J gene TRBJ2-7; no clear D gene. CDR3 length equals 14 residues. Germline V CDR1 and CDR2: WSHSY, SAAADI. V was pared by 2 bases and J by 2 bases, with 10 bases between.

The chain has TRBV5-5 and TRBJ2-7; weak D call: TRBD2 (5 bases). V was cut by 1 base and J by 3 bases, with 11 bases left in between. Germline-derived CDR1 and CDR2 are SGHKS and YYEKEE (reference sequence). This CDR3 spans 14 amino acids. The CDR3 loop is CASSLPGKDYEQYF. In nucleotides, the CDR3 is TGTGCCAGCAGCTTGCCCGGGAAGGACTACGAGCAGTACTTC.

V usage is TRBV29-1 and J usage is TRBJ1-2; the D is unclear. V was clipped by 5 bases and J by 6 bases, with 10 bases between them. The germline V gene has CDR1 SQVTM and CDR2 ANQGSEA. CDR3 length equals 11 residues. The CDR3 nucleotides are TGCAGCGTTTTTTACAGAGATGGCTACACCTTC. It yields the protein CSVFYRDGYTF.

The chain links TRBV9 to TRBJ2-5, with D perhaps matching TRBD2 (5 bases). This CDR3 region has 14 residues. Trimming removed 4 bases at V and 0 bases at J, with 10 bases between. Germline V gene sequence: CDR1 SGDLS, CDR2 YYNGEE. CDR3 in amino acids: CASSPPGNQETQYF. Written as DNA, the CDR3 is TGTGCCAGCAGCCCCCCGGGAAACCAAGAGACCCAGTACTTC.

This rearrangement joins TRBV28 to TRBJ2-7; 8 nucleotides agree with TRBD2. There are 16 residues in the CDR3. Germline CDR1 MDHEN, CDR2 SYDVKM. With 5 bases clipped from V and 0 bases from J, the junction kept 9 bases outside the gene matches. CDR3 DNA sequence: TGTGCCAGCAGTCCCCATCTAGCGGGTCCCTCCTACGAGCAGTACTTC. Translating gives CASSPHLAGPSYEQYF.

This clone was seen just once. The chain joins TRBV7-3 to TRBJ2-5; D gene unclear. Trimming pared 2 bases from V and 5 bases from J, leaving 15 bases between. Germline CDR1 and CDR2: SGHTA and FQGTGA. The CDR3 covers 15 residues. The chain's CDR3 is CASSLEGTPGETQYF. The CDR3 coding sequence is TGTGCCAGCAGCTTAGAAGGCACCCCTGGGGAGACCCAGTACTTC.

The V gene is TRBV6-5, the J gene TRBJ2-7; 8 bases agree with TRBD2. CDR3 size: 14 residues. V shed 7 bases and J 3 bases; nucleotides not matched to a gene: 8. Germline V gene sequence: CDR1 MNHEY, CDR2 SVGAGI. The CDR3: CASNIAGGNYEQYF. CDR3 in DNA: TGTGCCAGCAATATCGCGGGGGGTAACTACGAGCAGTACTTC.

The CDR3 DNA reads as TGTGCCAGCAGTTACATGGCGGGAGGAACAGATACGCAGTATTTT. Its translation is CASSYMAGGTDTQYF. The V and J genes are TRBV6-5 and TRBJ2-3; 8 bases are a match to TRBD2. Germline CDR1 and CDR2: MNHEY and SVGAGI. The CDR3 is 15 residues long. The V gene end was trimmed by 2 bases and the J gene end by 3 bases; junction bases not matched to a gene: 4.

This sequence joins TRBV6-5 and TRBJ2-7; TRBD1 matches 9 bases. This CDR3 has 15 residues. V shed 6 bases and J 5 bases; nucleotides not matched to a gene: 11. Germline V CDR1 and CDR2: MNHEY, SVGAGI. The CDR3: CASSNGGTGRHEQYF. In nucleotides, the CDR3 is TGTGCCAGCAGCAACGGGGGGACAGGGAGACACGAGCAGTACTTC.

J is TRBJ2-2 and V is TRBV6-1, with unresolved D. CDR1 is MNHNS, CDR2 SASEGT, per germline. CDR3 length: 14 amino acids. V shed 4 bases and J shed 3 bases, with 9 bases lying between them. The CDR3 is CASSAWMDTGELFF. The CDR3 nucleotides are TGTGCCAGCAGTGCCTGGATGGACACCGGGGAGCTGTTTTTT.

This clone was counted once. V gene TRBV7-8 combines with J gene TRBJ2-4, with D maybe TRBD1 (6 bases). Germline V gene lookup returns CDR1 SGHVS and CDR2 FQNEAQ. V lost 1 base and J 2 bases, leaving 12 bases between the germline ends. CDR3 length equals 16 residues. Here the CDR3 DNA reads TGTGCCAGCAGCTTAGGGCTAGGGGGTACCAAAAACATTCAGTACTTC. This translates into CASSLGLGGTKNIQYF.

The chain couples TRBV2 to TRBJ1-6; 9 bases align to TRBD1. CDR1 and CDR2 (germline): SNHLY, FYNNEI. V gave up 5 bases and J gave up 9 bases; unmatched junction bases: 5. The CDR3 consists of 14 residues. The CDR3 here is CASSRDRVSSPLHF. The DNA of the CDR3 is TGTGCCAGCAGTAGGGACAGGGTATCTTCACCCCTCCACTTT.

The chain combines TRBV2 with TRBJ1-1, with a possible D match to TRBD1 (5 bases). The CDR3 consists of 13 residues. Germline-derived CDR1 and CDR2 are SNHLY and FYNNEI. The ends were cut back, 6 bases at V and 4 bases at J, with 12 bases in the middle. CDR3 coding DNA: TGTGCCAGCAGCGCAGGGTCGGTCACTGAAGCTTTCTTT. Its protein product is CASSAGSVTEAFF.

The chain recombines TRBV9 with TRBJ1-6, with D possibly TRBD1 on 5 matching bases. CDR1 and CDR2 from the germline V gene are SGDLS and YYNGEE. Trimming took off 0 bases at V and 9 bases at J, with 13 bases between the two ends. This CDR3 is built from 15 residues. CDR3 nucleotide sequence: TGTGCCAGCAGCGTAGTTGCAGGGTTCGGTTCACCCCTCCACTTT. Translating it yields CASSVVAGFGSPLHF.

For the CDR3, the DNA is TGTGCCAGCAGCGTTGGTTCACCCCCAGGAACCGGGGAGCTGTTTTTT. Amino acid sequence: CASSVGSPPGTGELFF. V gene TRBV9 combines with J gene TRBJ2-2; D is undetermined. V dropped 2 bases and J dropped 5 bases, with 16 bases sitting between them. Per germline, CDR1 SGDLS and CDR2 YYNGEE. This CDR3 spans 16 amino acids.

The chain employs TRBV10-3 and TRBJ2-5; D gene unclear. The germline V gene encodes CDR1 ENHRY and CDR2 SYGVKD. Trimming removed 2 bases at V and 2 bases at J, with 9 bases between. This CDR3 spans 14 amino acids. Here the CDR3 reads CAISEPGQQETQYF. The CDR3 nucleotides read TGTGCCATCAGTGAGCCCGGCCAGCAAGAGACCCAGTACTTC.

J is TRBJ2-7 and V is TRBV11-2, with D possibly being TRBD1 (6 bases). Trimming left V 3 bases short and J 0 bases short, with 12 bases between. Germline values: CDR1 SGHAT, CDR2 FQNNGV. The CDR3 runs 15 residues. The CDR3 reads CASSFTGSGSYEQYF. DNA of the CDR3: TGTGCCAGCAGCTTTACAGGGTCGGGCTCCTACGAGCAGTACTTC.

The chain uses TRBV9 and TRBJ2-2; D gene ambiguous. Per germline, CDR1 SGDLS and CDR2 YYNGEE. The CDR3 contains 17 residues. Between the trimmed V and J ends, which lost 1 base and 2 bases, there was a span of 15 bases. This chain's CDR3 is CASSVPSSGPNTGELFF. The CDR3 nucleotides are TGTGCCAGCAGCGTACCCTCGAGTGGACCTAACACCGGGGAGCTGTTTTTT.

This sequence joins TRBV6-4 and TRBJ1-5; tentatively, D is TRBD1 (5 bases). CDR1 and CDR2 from the germline V gene are MRHNA and SNTAGT. Trimming cost V 0 bases and J 9 bases, with 12 bases left between them. This CDR3 spans 14 amino acids. CDR3 sequence: CASSDSTVAGPQHF. DNA for the CDR3: TGTGCCAGCAGTGACTCGACAGTAGCGGGGCCCCAGCATTTT.